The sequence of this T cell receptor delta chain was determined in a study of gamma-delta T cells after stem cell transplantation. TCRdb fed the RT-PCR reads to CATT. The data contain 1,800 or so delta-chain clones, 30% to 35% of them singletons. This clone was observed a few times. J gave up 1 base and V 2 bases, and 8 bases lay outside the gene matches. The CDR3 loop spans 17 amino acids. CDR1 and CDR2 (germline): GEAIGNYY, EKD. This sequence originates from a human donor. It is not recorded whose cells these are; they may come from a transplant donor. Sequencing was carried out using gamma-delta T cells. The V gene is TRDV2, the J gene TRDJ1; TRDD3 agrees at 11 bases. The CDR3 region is CACDMMMGDTLTDKLIF. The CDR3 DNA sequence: TGTGCCTGTGACATGATGATGGGGGATACGCTCACCGATAAACTCATCTTT.